The TCR beta chain described here comes from a study of cytotoxic CD8 clonotypes in ibrutinib-treated CLL (dated by TCRdb to the early 2020s). Looking at the study overall: In this cohort, around 15 patients were treatment-naive and about a dozen were relapsed/refractory, while 17 to 18 had unmutated IGHV. Patients were still on ibrutinib when every remission and progressive disease sample was collected. Response samples were taken after a median of roughly a year on treatment, ranging from about 6 to 36 months. Of the 86 participants in the trial, 20 to 30 had longitudinal samples available. On average, each sample yielded about 250,000 productive templates and 85,000 to 95,000 productive rearrangements. Partial responses were observed in some 24 patients and complete responses in 2; after a median follow-up of about 69 months, remission was maintained in approximately 14 patients and progression was observed in roughly 12. Cryopreserved peripheral blood mononuclear cells were collected before treatment, at response, and at either disease progression or sustained remission.

Regarding this clone: It lacks a known antigen. One base away there is no much larger clone; base qualities are not given.

A MiSeq instrument was used for deep resolution sequencing, which targeted depths ranging from 1 in 1 million up to 1 in 200,000 T cells, with coverage averaging 10x for each clonotype. TCR beta libraries were generated with the immunoSEQ hsTCRB Kit. The paper's data handling went like this. The data were analyzed with ImmunoSEQ Analyzer and ImmunoSEQ Data Assistant, and V, D and J gene assignments followed IMGT definitions. Clonality, which ranges from 0 to 1, was calculated by subtracting the normalized Shannon entropy of productive rearrangement frequencies from one. Only overrepresented clonotypes making up at least 0.05% of the repertoire of each patient were included in the public clonotype analysis. Repertoires from about a dozen age-matched healthy donors in immuneACCESS were used as clonality controls. TCRdb took this table from immuneACCESS and kept in-frame rearrangements with V and J called. Such tables lack part of the clones; where checked against another copy, unresolved V genes explain under half of the gap, and the rest is unexplained. V, J and clone size reflect that table, while D and trimming were determined from the DNA. The sample table holds about 50,000 clones, of which roughly three fifths were seen once. In total, the top ten clones hold about 29% of the sample.

Taken with the paper, the label for time point translates to: approximately 25 months on ibrutinib. For TCR beta library preparation, 1.5 to 2 micrograms of genomic DNA were extracted from the cryopreserved PBMCs. Longitudinal blood samples from CLL patients on ibrutinib monotherapy underwent high-throughput TCR beta sequencing. The patients took part in an open-label, single-center phase 2 trial of ibrutinib monotherapy. On the study overall, not on this receptor specifically: At ibrutinib response clonality went up, during sustained remission it held steady, and at progression it dropped back toward baseline. Public clonotypes were rare and either shrank or stayed stable during treatment, and the rise in clonality at ibrutinib response reflected expansion of private clonotypes. Sampling times were not matched between sustained-remission and progressing patients, and lymph node repertoires were not studied. At baseline, clonality was higher than in age-matched healthy donors and showed a strong correlation with circulating CD8+ T-cell counts.

CDR1 and CDR2 (SGHDT, YYEEEE) derive from the germline V gene. Relative to germline, V is 4 bases shorter and J is 2 bases shorter, with 14 bases between their ends. Taken from cysteine to phenylalanine, the CDR3 has 15 residues. The read is trimmed to its CDR3 DNA, 45 bases read in frame from base 1. Sequencing was performed on PBMCs, taken after 24 months of ibrutinib treatment. The TCR sequence derives from a human donor with chronic lymphocytic leukemia. The chain uses TRBV5-6 and TRBJ2-3; perhaps TRBD1 is the D gene, with 5 bases matching. The CDR3 protein: CASSNPGLYTDTQYF. The DNA sequence is as follows: TGTGCCAGCAGCAACCCAGGGTTGTACACAGATACGCAGTATTTT.